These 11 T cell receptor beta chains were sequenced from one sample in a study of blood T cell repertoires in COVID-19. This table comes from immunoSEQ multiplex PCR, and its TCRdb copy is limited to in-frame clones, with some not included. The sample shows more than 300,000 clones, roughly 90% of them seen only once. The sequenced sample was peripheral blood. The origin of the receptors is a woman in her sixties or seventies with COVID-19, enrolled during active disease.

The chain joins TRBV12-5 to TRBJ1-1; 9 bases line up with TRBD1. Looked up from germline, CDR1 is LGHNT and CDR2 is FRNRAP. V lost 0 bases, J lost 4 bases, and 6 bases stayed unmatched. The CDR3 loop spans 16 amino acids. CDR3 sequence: CASGLVPTGGVTEAFF. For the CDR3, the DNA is TGTGCTAGTGGTTTGGTACCCACAGGGGGCGTCACTGAAGCTTTCTTT. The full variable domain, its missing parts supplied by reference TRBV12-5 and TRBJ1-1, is DARVTQTPRHKVTEMGQEVTMRCQPILGHNTVFWYRQTMMQGLELLAYFRNRAPLDDSGMPKDRFSAEMPDATLATLKIQPSEPRDSAVYFCASGLVPTGGVTEAFFGQGTRLTVV.

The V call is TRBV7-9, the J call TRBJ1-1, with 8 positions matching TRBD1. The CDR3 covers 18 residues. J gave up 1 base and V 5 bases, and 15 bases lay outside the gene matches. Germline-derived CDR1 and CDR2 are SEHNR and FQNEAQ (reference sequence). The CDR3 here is CASSPWTGISRGNTEAFF. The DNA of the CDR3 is TGTGCCAGCAGCCCCTGGACAGGGATCTCCCGCGGGAACACTGAAGCTTTCTTT.

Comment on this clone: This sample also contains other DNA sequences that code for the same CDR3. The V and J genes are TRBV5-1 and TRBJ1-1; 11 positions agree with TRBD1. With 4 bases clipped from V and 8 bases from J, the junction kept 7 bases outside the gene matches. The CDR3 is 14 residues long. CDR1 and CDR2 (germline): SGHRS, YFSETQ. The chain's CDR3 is CASSLGQGAGEAFF. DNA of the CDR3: TGCGCCAGCAGCCTAGGACAGGGGGCAGGGGAAGCTTTCTTT.

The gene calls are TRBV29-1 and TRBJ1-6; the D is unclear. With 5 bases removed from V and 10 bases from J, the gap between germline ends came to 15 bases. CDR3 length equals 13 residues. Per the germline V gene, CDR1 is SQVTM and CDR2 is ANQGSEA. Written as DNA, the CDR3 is TGCAGCGTTAGTAACGGAGAAGGATCACCCCTCCACTTT. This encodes CSVSNGEGSPLHF.

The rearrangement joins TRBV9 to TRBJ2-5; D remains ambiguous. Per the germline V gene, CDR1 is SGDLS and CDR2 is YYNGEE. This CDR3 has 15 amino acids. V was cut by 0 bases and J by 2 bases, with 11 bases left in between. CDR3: CASSVGAAFQETQYF. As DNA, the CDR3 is TGTGCCAGCAGCGTAGGGGCAGCTTTTCAAGAGACCCAGTACTTC. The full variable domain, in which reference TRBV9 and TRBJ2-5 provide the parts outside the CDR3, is DSGVTQTPKHLITATGQRVTLRCSPRSGDLSVYWYQQSLDQGLQFLIQYYNGEERAKGNILERFSAQQFPDLHSELNLSSLELGDSALYFCASSVGAAFQETQYFGPGTRLLVL.

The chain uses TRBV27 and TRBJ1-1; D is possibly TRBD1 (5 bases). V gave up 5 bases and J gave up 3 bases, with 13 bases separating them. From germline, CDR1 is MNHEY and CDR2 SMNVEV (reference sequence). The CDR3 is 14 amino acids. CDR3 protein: CASSQRQRDTEAFF. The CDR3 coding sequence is TGTGCCAGCAGTCAGCGACAGCGGGACACTGAAGCTTTCTTT.

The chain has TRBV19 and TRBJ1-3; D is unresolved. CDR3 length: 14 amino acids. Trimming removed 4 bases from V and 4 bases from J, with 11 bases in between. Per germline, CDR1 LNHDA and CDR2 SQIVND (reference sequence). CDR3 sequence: CASSSSGSGNTIYF. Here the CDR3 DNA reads TGTGCCAGTAGTAGTAGCGGGTCCGGAAACACCATATATTTT.

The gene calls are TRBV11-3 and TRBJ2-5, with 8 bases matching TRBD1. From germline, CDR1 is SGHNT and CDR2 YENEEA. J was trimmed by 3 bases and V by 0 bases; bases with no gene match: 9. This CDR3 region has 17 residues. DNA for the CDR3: TGTGCCAGCAGCTTAGACGGTCGTCCAGGGGGCAAAGAGACCCAGTACTTC. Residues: CASSLDGRPGGKETQYF.

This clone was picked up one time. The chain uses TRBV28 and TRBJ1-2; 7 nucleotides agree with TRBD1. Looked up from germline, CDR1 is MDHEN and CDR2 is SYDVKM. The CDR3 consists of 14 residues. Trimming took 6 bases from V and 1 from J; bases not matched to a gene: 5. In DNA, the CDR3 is TGTGCCAGCAGCCGGACAGGCCTTAACTATGGCTACACCTTC. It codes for CASSRTGLNYGYTF.

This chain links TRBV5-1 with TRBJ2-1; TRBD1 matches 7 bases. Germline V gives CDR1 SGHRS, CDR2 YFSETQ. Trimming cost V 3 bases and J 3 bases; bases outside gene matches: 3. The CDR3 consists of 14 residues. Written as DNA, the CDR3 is TGCGCCAGCAGCTGGAGGACAGGCTACAATGAGCAGTTCTTC. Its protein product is CASSWRTGYNEQFF.

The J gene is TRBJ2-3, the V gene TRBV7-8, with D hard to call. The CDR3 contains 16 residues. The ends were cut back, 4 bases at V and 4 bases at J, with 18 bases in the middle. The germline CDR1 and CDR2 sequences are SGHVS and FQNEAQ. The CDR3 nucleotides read TGTGCCAGCAGCTCACCTACTCAGGTCCCGGCAGATACGCAGTATTTT. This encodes CASSSPTQVPADTQYF.